These T cell receptor beta chains were read from a single sample in a study of tumor and adjacent non-tumor tissue in lung cancer. TCRdb used MiXCR to reprocess the multiplex PCR reads, holding one entry per CDR3 protein. The sample contains under 100,000 distinct CDR3 sequences, 55% to 70% of which appear only once. Material: lung tumor tissue. These receptors all come from a woman in her 70s with non-small cell lung cancer. CDR3s include the opening cysteine and the closing phenylalanine or tryptophan. The D gene is left open where the match is weak. Clone size is not always given. Where it is, it says once, few, many or a class for expanded clones.

size,J,length,V,D,CDR3,DNA
.,TRBJ2-2,15,TRBV29-1,.,CGTLSSVDNIGELFF,TGCGGCACCCTTAGTAGCGTAGATAACATCGGGGAGCTGTTTTTT
.,TRBJ2-7,18,TRBV28,TRBD2,CASSFPGLAGVKDYEQYF,TGTGCCAGCAGTTTCCCGGGACTAGCAGGAGTGAAGGACTACGAGCAGTACTTC
.,TRBJ2-5,14,TRBV5-4,.,CACSPGLGEETQYF,TGTGCCTGCAGCCCGGGACTTGGCGAAGAGACCCAGTATTTC
many,TRBJ2-1,13,TRBV29-1,.,CSVQDRNYNEQFF,TGCAGCGTTCAGGACAGAAACTACAATGAGCAGTTCTTC
few,TRBJ1-2,12,TRBV7-9,.,CANSLGLYGYTF,TGTGCCAACAGCCTCGGACTCTATGGCTACACCTTC
once,TRBJ2-1,16,TRBV20-1,TRBD2,CSTRQPSGRVYNEQLF,TGCAGTACTAGACAGCCTAGCGGGAGGGTTTACAATGAGCAGTTATTC
.,TRBJ2-7,15,TRBV5-1,TRBD1,CASSLGPGGSYEQYF,TGCGCCAGTAGCTTGGGTCCAGGGGGCAGCTACGAGCAGTACTTC
once,TRBJ2-3,13,TRBV5-6,.,CASSPRTSDTQYF,TGTGCCAGCAGCCCGAGGACGTCTGATACGCAGTATTTT
many,TRBJ2-6,15,TRBV6-6,.,CASSYSAAGANVLTF,TGTGCCAGCAGTTACTCCGCGGCTGGGGCCAACGTCCTGACTTTC
.,TRBJ1-2,15,TRBV14,TRBD1,CASSRLGQVDYGYTF,TGTGCCAGCAGCCGCCTGGGACAGGTTGACTATGGTTACACCTTC
.,TRBJ2-1,16,TRBV14,TRBD1,CVCSQVTGGAYNEQFF,TGTGTCTGCAGCCAAGTTACAGGGGGCGCCTACAATGAGCAGTTCTTC